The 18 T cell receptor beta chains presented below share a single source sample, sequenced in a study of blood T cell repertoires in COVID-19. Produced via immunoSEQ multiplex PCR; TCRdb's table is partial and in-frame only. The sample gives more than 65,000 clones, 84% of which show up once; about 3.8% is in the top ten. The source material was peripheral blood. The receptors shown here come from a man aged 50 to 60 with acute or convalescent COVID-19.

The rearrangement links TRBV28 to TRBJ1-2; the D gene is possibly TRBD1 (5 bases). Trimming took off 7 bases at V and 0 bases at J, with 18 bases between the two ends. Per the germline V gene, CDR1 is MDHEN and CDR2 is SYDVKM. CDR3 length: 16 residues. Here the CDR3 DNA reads TGTGCCAGCACCAATAGCGGGGCAGCCGCTAACTATGGCTACACCTTC. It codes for CASTNSGAAANYGYTF.

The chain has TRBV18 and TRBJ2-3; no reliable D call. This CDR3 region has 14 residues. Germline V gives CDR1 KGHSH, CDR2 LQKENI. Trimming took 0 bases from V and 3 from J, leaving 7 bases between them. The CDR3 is CASSPPVTTDTQYF. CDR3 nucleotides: TGTGCCAGCTCACCACCGGTAACAACAGATACGCAGTATTTT.

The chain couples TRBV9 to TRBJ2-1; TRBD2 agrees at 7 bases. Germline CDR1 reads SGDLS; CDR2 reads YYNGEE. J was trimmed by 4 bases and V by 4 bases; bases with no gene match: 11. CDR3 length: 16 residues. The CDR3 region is CASSPKGAGEYNEQFF. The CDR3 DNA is TGTGCCAGCAGCCCCAAAGGGGCGGGAGAGTACAATGAGCAGTTCTTC.

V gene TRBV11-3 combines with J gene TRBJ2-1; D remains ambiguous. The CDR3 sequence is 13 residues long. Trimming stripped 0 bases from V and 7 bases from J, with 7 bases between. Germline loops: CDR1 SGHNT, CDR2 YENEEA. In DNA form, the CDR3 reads TGTGCCAGCAGCTTAGATTTGAGGAATGAGCAGTTCTTC. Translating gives CASSLDLRNEQFF.

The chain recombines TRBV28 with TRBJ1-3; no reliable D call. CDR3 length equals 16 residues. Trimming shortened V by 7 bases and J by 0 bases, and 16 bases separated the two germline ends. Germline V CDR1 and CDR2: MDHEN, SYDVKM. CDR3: CASTPPRSHSGNTIYF. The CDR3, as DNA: TGTGCCAGCACTCCGCCCAGGTCTCACTCTGGAAACACCATATATTTT.

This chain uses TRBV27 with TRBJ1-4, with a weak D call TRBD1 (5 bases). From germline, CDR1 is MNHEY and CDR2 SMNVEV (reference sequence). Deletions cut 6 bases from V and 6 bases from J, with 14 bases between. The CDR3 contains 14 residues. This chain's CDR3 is CASRPGGGYEKLFF. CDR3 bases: TGTGCCAGCAGACCCGGGGGTGGTTATGAAAAACTGTTTTTT.

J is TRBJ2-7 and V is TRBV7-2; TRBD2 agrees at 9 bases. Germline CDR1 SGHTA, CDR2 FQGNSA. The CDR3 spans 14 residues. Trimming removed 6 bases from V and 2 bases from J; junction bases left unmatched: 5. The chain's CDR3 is CASSFAGGPYEQYF. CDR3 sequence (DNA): TGTGCCAGCAGTTTTGCGGGAGGGCCCTACGAGCAGTACTTC.

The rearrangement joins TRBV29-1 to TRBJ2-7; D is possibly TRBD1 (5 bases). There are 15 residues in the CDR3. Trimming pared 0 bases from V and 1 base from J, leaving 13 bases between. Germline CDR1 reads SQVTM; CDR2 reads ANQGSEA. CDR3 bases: TGCAGCGTTGAAGATCTCGACAGCAGATCCTACGAGCAGTACTTC. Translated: CSVEDLDSRSYEQYF.

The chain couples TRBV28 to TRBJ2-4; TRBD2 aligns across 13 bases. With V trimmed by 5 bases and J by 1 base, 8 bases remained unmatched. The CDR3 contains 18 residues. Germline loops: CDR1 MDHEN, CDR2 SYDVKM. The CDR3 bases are TGTGCCAGCAGTCGAAAGGGACTAGCGGGAAAGGCCAAAAACATTCAGTACTTC. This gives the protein CASSRKGLAGKAKNIQYF. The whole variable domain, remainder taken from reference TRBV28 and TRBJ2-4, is DVKVTQSSRYLVKRTGEKVFLECVQDMDHENMFWYRQDPGLGLRLIYFSYDVKMKEKGDIPEGYSVSREKKERFSLILESASTNQTSMYLCASSRKGLAGKAKNIQYFGAGTRLSVL.

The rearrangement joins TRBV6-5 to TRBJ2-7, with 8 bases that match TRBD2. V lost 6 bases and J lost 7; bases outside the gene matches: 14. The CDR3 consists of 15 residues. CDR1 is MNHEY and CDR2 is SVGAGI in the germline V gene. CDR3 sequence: CASSRISMGLGEQYF. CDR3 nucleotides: TGTGCCAGCAGCCGCATCAGCATGGGACTAGGTGAGCAGTACTTC.

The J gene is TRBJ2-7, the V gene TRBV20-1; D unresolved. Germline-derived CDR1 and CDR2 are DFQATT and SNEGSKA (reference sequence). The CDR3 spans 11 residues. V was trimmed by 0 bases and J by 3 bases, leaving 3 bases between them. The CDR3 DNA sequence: TGCAGTGCTAGAGATTACTACGAGCAGTACTTC. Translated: CSARDYYEQYF.

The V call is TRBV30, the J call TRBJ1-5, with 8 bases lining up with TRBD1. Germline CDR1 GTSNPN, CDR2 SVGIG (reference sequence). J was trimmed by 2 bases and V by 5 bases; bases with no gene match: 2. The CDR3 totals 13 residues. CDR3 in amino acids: CAWATGGNQPQHF. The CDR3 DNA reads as TGTGCCTGGGCGACAGGGGGCAATCAGCCCCAGCATTTT.

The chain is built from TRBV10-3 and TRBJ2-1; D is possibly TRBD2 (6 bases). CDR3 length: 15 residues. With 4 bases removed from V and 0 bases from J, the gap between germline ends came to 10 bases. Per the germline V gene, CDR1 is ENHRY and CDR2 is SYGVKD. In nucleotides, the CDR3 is TGTGCCATCAGTGGACACGGGAGCTCCTACAATGAGCAGTTCTTC. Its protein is CAISGHGSSYNEQFF.

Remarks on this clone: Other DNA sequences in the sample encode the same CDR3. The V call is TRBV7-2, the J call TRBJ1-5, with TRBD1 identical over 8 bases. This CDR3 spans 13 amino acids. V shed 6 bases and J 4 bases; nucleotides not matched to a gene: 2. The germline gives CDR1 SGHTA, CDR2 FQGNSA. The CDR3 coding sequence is TGTGCCAGCAGTCAGGGGGCTAATCAGCCCCAGCATTTT. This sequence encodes CASSQGANQPQHF.

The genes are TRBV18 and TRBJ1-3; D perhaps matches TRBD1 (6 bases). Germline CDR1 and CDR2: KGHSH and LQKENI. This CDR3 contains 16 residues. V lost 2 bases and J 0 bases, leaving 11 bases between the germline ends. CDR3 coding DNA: TGTGCCAGCTCACCATTCGACAGGAGCTCTGGAAACACCATATATTTT. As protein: CASSPFDRSSGNTIYF.

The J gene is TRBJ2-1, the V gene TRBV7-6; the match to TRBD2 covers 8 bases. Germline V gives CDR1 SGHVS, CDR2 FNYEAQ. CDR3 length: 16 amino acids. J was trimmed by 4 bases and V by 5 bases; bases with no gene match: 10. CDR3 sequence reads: CASSPRVAGRYNEQFF. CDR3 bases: TGTGCCAGCAGCCCCCGGGTAGCGGGGAGGTACAATGAGCAGTTCTTC.

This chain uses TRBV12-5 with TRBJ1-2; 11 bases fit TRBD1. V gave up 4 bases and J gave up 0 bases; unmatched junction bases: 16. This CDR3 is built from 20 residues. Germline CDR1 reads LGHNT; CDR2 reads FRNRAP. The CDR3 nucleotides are TGTGCTAGTGGTTCTCTAAGGACAGGGGGCTCCGGGATTACTAACTATGGCTACACCTTC. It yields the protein CASGSLRTGGSGITNYGYTF. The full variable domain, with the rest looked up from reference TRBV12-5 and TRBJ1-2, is DARVTQTPRHKVTEMGQEVTMRCQPILGHNTVFWYRQTMMQGLELLAYFRNRAPLDDSGMPKDRFSAEMPDATLATLKIQPSEPRDSAVYFCASGSLRTGGSGITNYGYTFGSGTRLTVV.

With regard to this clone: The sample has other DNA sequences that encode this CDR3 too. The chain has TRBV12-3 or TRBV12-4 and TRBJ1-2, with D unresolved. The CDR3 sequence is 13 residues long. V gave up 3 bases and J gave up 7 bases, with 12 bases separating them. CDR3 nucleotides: TGTGCCAGCAGTTTCTTCGGGGAAGCTGGCTACACCTTC. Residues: CASSFFGEAGYTF.